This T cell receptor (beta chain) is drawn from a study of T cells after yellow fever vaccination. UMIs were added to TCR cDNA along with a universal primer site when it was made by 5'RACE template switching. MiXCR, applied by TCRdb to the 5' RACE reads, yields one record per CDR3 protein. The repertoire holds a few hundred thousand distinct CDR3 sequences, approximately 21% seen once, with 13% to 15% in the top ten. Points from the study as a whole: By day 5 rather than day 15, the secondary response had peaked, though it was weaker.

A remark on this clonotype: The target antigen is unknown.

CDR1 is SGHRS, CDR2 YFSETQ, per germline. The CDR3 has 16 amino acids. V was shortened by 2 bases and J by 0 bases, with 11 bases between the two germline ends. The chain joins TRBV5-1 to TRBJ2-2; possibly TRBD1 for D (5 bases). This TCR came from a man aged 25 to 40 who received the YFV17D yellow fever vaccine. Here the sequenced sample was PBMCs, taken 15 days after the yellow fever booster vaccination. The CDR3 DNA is TGCGCCAGCAGCTTAGAGTACAGGACGAACACCGGGGAGCTGTTTTTT. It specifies CASSLEYRTNTGELFF.